This entry describes one T cell receptor (beta chain). Only one count was recorded for this clone. Its target antigen remains unknown. Per-nucleotide qualities are absent, and no much larger clonotype sits a single base away. This specimen belongs to a study of OX40 agonist ivuxolimab in advanced cancers. Concerning the study at large: Ivuxolimab, which targeted the costimulatory receptor OX40 (CD134), was an agonistic, fully human IgG2 monoclonal antibody. Intravenous ivuxolimab was administered to patients every 2 weeks at six dose levels: 0.01, 0.1, 0.3, 1.5, 3 and 10 mg/kg. Among the approximately 50 dose-escalation patients, about 19 had hepatocellular carcinoma, roughly 15 melanoma, 9 renal cell carcinoma and 9 head and neck cancer. In the dose-escalation cohort, 65% to 90% of patients were male, and the mean age was roughly 60 years, with a range of 23 to 79. Prior anti-PD-1, anti-PD-L1 or anti-CTLA-4 therapy was permitted, and checkpoint inhibitors had been received by about two fifths of dose-escalation patients. Partial responses were achieved by three dose-escalation patients, of whom one had hepatocellular carcinoma and two had cutaneous melanoma. The point of sequencing TCRbeta in the periphery was to test whether ivuxolimab changed TCR sequence diversity and drove clonal T-cell expansion. The paper describes the monotherapy dose-escalation part (N ≈ 49 patients) of the phase I trial of ivuxolimab. What the study reported, not specific to this receptor: Antigen specificity was not determined for the clonally expanded peripheral T cells. After ivuxolimab, expanded clones were on average more numerous among CD8+ T cells than among CD4+ T cells. At doses from 0.1 to 3.0 mg/kg, clonal expansion was seen in both CD4+ and CD8+ blood T cells between baseline and week 6. Low levels of normalized T-cell clonal expansion were also seen in some patients who did not respond. In partial responders in the 0.1-3.0 mg/kg groups, normalized peripheral clonal expansion was found to be among the lowest, especially among CD8+ T cells.

Genomic DNA was extracted from sorted cells for sequencing of the TCRbeta CDR3 region. The immunoSEQ Assay was used for sequencing of TCRbeta CDR3 regions. As stored in TCRdb, this immuneACCESS dataset retains in-frame rearrangements with V and J assigned. A fraction of the clones does not appear; measured against another copy, unresolved V genes explain less than half of the discrepancy, and the remainder lacks a known reason. Here the sample has nearly 20,000 clones; 83% occur a single time. The ten largest account for roughly 20% of the sample. Patients with autoimmune disease history or receiving systemic immunosuppression were excluded from the trial. In every dose cohort, peripheral blood was drawn for TCR sequencing at baseline, cycle 4 day 1, and cycle 7 day 1. Samples came from an open-label, multicenter, first-in-human phase I dose-escalation trial of ivuxolimab. Adults with locally advanced or metastatic melanoma, renal cell carcinoma, hepatocellular carcinoma or head and neck squamous cell carcinoma were enrolled in the trial. Before TCR sequencing, CD4+ and CD8+ T cells were separately sorted from peripheral blood.

The CDR3 runs 15 amino acids, cysteine and phenylalanine included. Of the read, only the CDR3 DNA is kept; its 45 bases are in frame from base 1. The trim is 3 bases for V and 0 bases for J, with a gap of 9 bases between the germline ends. CDR1 LNHDA and CDR2 SQIVND are derived from the germline V gene (reference sequence). The chain joins TRBV19 to TRBJ2-1, with the D gene too uncertain to name. The sequence came from an adult with an advanced solid tumor such as melanoma, head and neck, liver or kidney cancer. The specimen was CD4+ or CD8+ T cells sorted from blood, collected in a trial of the OX40 agonist ivuxolimab. CDR3 sequence: CASSMRPSSYNEQFF. The nucleotides read TGTGCCAGTAGTATGCGTCCGAGCTCCTACAATGAGCAGTTCTTC.